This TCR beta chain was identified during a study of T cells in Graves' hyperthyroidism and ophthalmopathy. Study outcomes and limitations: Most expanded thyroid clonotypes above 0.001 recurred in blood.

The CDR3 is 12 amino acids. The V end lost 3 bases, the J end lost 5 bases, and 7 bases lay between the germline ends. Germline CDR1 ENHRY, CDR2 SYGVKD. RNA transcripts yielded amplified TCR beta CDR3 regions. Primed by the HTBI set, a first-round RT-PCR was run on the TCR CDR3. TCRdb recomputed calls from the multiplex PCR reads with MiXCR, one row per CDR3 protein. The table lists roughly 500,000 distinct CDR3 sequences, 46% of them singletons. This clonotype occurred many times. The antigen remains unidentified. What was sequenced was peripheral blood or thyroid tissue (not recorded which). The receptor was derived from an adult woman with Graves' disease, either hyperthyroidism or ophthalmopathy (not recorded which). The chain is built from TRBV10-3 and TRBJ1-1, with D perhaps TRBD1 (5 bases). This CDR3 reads CAISEGVTEAFF. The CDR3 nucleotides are TGTGCCATCAGTGAAGGGGTGACTGAAGCTTTCTTT.